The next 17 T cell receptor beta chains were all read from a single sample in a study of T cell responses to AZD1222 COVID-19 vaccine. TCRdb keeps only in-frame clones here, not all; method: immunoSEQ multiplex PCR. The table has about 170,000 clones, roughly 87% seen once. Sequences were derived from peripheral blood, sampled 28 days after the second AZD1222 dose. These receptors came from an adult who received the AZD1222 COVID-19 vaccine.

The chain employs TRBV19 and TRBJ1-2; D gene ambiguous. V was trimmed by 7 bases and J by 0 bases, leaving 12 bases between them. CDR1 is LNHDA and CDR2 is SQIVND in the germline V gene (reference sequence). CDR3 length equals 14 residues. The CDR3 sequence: CASNVAGSNYGYTF. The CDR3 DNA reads TGTGCCAGTAACGTCGCCGGATCTAACTATGGCTACACCTTC. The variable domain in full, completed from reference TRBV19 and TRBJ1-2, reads DGGITQSPKYLFRKEGQNVTLSCEQNLNHDAMYWYRQDPGQGLRLIYYSQIVNDFQKGDIAEGYSVSREKKESFPLTVTSAQKNPTAFYLCASNVAGSNYGYTFGSGTRLTVV.

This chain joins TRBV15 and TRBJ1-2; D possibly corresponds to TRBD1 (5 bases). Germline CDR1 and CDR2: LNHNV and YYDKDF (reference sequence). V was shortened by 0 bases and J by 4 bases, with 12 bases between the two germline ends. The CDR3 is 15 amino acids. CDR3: CATSREAGRGYGYTF. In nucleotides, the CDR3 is TGTGCCACCAGCAGAGAGGCGGGGCGAGGCTATGGCTACACCTTC. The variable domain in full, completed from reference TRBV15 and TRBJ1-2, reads DAMVIQNPRYQVTQFGKPVTLSCSQTLNHNVMYWYQQKSSQAPKLLFHYYDKDFNNEADTPDNFQSRRPNTSFCFLDIRSPGLGDTAMYLCATSREAGRGYGYTFGSGTRLTVV.

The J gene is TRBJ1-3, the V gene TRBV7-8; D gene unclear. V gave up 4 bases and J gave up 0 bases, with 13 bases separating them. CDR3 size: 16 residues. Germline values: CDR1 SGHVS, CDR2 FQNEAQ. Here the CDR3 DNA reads TGTGCCAGCAGCTCCTATTCCTCTTTCTCTGGAAACACCATATATTTT. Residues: CASSSYSSFSGNTIYF.

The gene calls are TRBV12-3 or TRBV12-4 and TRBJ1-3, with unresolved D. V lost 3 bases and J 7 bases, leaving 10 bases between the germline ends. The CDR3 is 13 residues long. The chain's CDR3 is CASSFGPANTIYF. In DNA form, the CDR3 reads TGTGCCAGCAGTTTTGGCCCTGCGAACACCATATATTTT.

The CDR3: CASSQVAHRYSQYF. CDR3 DNA: TGTGCCAGCAGCCAAGTAGCCCACAGATACTCGCAGTATTTT. This rearrangement joins TRBV14 to TRBJ2-3; D not resolved. This CDR3 is built from 14 residues. Trimming cost V 1 base and J 10 bases, with 15 bases left between them. Germline values: CDR1 SGHDN, CDR2 FVKESK.

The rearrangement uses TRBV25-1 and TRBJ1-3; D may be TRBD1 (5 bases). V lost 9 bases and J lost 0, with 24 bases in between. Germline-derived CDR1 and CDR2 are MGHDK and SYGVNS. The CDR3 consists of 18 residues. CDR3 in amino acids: CARRHHGGSLSSGNTIYF. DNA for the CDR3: TGTGCCAGGAGACATCACGGGGGAAGTCTTAGCTCTGGAAACACCATATATTTT.

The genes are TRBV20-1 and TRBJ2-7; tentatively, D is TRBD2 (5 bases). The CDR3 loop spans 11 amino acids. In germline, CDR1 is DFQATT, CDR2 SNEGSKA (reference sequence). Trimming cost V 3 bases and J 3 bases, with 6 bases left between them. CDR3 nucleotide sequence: TGCAGTGCTAGCGAGGGCTACGAGCAGTACTTC. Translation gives CSASEGYEQYF.

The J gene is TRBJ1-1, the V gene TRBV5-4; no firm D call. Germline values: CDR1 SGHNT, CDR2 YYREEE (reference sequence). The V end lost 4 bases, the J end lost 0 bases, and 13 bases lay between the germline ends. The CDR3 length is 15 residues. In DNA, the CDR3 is TGTGCCAGCAGCAAGGACCCGGACTTGAACACTGAAGCTTTCTTT. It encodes CASSKDPDLNTEAFF.

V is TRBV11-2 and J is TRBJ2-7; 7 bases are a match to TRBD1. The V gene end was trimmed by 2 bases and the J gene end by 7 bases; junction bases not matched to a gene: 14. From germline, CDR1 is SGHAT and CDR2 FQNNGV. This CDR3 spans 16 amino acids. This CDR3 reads CASSLRVVGTEVEQYF. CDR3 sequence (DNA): TGTGCCAGCAGCTTAAGGGTTGTGGGGACAGAGGTTGAGCAGTACTTC. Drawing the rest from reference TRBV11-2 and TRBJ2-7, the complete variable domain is EAGVAQSPRYKIIEKRQSVAFWCNPISGHATLYWYQQILGQGPKLLIQFQNNGVVDDSQLPKDRFSAERLKGVDSTLKIQPAKLEDSAVYLCASSLRVVGTEVEQYFGPGTRLTVT.

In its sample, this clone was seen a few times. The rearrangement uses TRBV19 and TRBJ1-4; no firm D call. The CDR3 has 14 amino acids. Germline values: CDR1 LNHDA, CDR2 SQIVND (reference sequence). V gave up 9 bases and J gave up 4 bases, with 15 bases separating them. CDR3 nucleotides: TGTGCCAGCTCTAGTAGGAGGTTTAATGAAAAACTGTTTTTT. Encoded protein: CASSSRRFNEKLFF.

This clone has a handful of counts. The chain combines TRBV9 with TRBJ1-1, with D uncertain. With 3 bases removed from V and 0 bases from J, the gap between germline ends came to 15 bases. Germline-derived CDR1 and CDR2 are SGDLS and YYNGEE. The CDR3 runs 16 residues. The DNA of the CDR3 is TGTGCCAGCAGCGCCTGGACGCCAAACATGAACACTGAAGCTTTCTTT. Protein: CASSAWTPNMNTEAFF. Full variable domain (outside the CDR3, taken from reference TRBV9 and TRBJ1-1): DSGVTQTPKHLITATGQRVTLRCSPRSGDLSVYWYQQSLDQGLQFLIQYYNGEERAKGNILERFSAQQFPDLHSELNLSSLELGDSALYFCASSAWTPNMNTEAFFGQGTRLTVV.

The CDR3 DNA reads TGTGCCAGTAGTAAGGGGACTAGCGGCCACACCGGGGAGCTGTTTTTT. Amino acid sequence: CASSKGTSGHTGELFF. The genes are TRBV19 and TRBJ2-2; 11 nucleotides agree with TRBD2. V shed 4 bases, J shed 3 bases, and the junction held 4 bases outside the gene matches. Germline V CDR1 and CDR2: LNHDA, SQIVND (reference sequence). The CDR3 extends over 16 amino acids.

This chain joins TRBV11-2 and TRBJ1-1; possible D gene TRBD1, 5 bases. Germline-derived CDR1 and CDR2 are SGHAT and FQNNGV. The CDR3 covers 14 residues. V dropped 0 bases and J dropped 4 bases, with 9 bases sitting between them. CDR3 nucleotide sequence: TGTGCCAGCAGCTTAGACCAGGGCCCCACTGAAGCTTTCTTT. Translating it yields CASSLDQGPTEAFF.

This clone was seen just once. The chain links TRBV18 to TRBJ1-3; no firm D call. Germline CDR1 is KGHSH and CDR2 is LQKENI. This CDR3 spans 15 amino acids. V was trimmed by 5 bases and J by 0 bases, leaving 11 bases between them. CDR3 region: CASSAELGSGNTIYF. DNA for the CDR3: TGTGCCAGCTCAGCCGAATTGGGCTCTGGAAACACCATATATTTT.

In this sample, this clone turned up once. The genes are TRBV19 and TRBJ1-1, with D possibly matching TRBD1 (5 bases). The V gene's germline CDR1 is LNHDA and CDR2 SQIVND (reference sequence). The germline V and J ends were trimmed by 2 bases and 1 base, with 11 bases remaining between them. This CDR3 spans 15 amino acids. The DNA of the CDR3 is TGTGCCAGTAGTATAAGGGGAGCCGGGAACACTGAAGCTTTCTTT. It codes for CASSIRGAGNTEAFF. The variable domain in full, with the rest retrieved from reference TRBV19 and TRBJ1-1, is DGGITQSPKYLFRKEGQNVTLSCEQNLNHDAMYWYRQDPGQGLRLIYYSQIVNDFQKGDIAEGYSVSREKKESFPLTVTSAQKNPTAFYLCASSIRGAGNTEAFFGQGTRLTVV.

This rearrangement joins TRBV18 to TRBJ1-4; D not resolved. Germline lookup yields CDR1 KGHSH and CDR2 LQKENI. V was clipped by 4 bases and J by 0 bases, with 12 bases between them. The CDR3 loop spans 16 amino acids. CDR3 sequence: CASSLVTVSTNEKLFF. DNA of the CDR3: TGTGCCAGCTCACTAGTCACAGTTTCAACTAATGAAAAACTGTTTTTT.

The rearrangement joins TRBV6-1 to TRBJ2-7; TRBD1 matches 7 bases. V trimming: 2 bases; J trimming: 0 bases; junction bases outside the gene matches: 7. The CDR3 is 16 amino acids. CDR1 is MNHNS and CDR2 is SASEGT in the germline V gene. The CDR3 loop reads CASSEPGQLSSYEQYF. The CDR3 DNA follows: TGTGCCAGCAGTGAACCGGGACAGCTGAGCTCCTACGAGCAGTACTTC.